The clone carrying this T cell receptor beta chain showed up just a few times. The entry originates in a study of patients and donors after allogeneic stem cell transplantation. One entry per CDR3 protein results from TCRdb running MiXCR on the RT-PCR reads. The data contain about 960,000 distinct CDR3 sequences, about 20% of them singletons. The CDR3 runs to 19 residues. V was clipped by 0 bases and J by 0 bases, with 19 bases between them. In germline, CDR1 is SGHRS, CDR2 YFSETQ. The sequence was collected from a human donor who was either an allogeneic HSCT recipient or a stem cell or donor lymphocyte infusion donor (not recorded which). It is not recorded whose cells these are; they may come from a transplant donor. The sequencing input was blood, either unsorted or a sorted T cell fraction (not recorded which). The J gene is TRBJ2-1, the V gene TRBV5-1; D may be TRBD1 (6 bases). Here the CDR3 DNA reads TGCGCCAGCAGCTTGGTTTTTGGACAGCTTTCAAGCTCCTACAATGAGCAGTTCTTC. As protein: CASSLVFGQLSSSYNEQFF.